This TCR beta chain was found in a study of OX40 agonist ivuxolimab in advanced cancers. Study context: Patients with prior anti-PD-1, anti-PD-L1 or anti-CTLA-4 therapy were eligible; 40% had some.

CDR3 length: 13 amino acids. CDR1 and CDR2 from the germline V gene are MGHRA and YSYEKL. Deletions cut 8 bases from V and 6 bases from J, with 14 bases between. The study, taken as a whole, reports: Both CD4+ and CD8+ T cell populations in blood had undergone clonal expansion by week 6 at 0.1 to 3.0 mg/kg. CD4+ T cells averaged fewer expanded clones than CD8+ T cells.

Generated by immunoSEQ multiplex PCR, the TCRdb table keeps only in-frame clones and is missing some. Of more than 75,000 clones listed, about 84% are singletons. This clone was found a few times. Antigen unknown. Autoimmune disease history or systemic immunosuppression meant exclusion. This receptor was obtained from an adult with an advanced solid tumor such as melanoma, head and neck, liver or kidney cancer. This chain connects TRBV4-1 to TRBJ2-1; D may be TRBD1 or TRBD2 (5 bases each). The sequencing used CD4+ or CD8+ T cells sorted from blood, collected in a trial of the OX40 agonist ivuxolimab. The CDR3, as DNA: TGCGCCAGCGGGGGTTTGGCCGTCAATGAGCAGTTCTTC. Translated, it gives CASGGLAVNEQFF.